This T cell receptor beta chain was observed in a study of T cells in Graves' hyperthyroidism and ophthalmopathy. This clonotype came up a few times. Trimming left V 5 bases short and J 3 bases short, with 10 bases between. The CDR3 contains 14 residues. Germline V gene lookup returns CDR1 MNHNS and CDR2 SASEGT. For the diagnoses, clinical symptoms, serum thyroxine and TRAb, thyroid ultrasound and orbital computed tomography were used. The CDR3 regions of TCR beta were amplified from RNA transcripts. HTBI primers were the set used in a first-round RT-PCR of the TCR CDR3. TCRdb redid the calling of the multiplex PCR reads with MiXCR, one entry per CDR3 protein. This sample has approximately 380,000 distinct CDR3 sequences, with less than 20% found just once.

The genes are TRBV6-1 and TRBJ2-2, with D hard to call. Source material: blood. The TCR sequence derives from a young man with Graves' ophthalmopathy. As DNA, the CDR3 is TGTGCCAGCAGTTATTCACCCTACACCGGGGAGCTGTTTTTT. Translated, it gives CASSYSPYTGELFF.